The 18 T cell receptor beta chains below all came from one sample that was sequenced in a study of shared clonotypes between healthy human individuals. CD45RO-negative, CCR7-positively selected cells formed the naive CD8 fraction, excluding terminally differentiated effector memory CD45RA+ cells. Profiled with immunoSEQ multiplex PCR; TCRdb holds only in-frame clones, not every one. The sample lists approximately 650,000 clones, 95% to 96% occurring once. Sequenced material: naive CD8+ T cells sorted from blood. These receptors came from a woman younger than 45 in good health.

The genes are TRBV28 and TRBJ2-1; TRBD2 aligns across 9 bases. Germline V gene data show CDR1 as MDHEN and CDR2 as SYDVKM. There are 17 residues in the CDR3. J was trimmed by 7 bases and V by 4 bases; bases with no gene match: 14. The CDR3 spells CASSSLRLAEGVNEQFF. The CDR3, as DNA: TGTGCCAGCAGTTCACTCCGACTAGCGGAGGGGGTAAATGAGCAGTTCTTC.

The CDR3 bases are TGTGCCAGCAGCTTGGGTGGACTAATTTATTTCTTC. Protein product: CASSLGGLIYFF. The chain is built from TRBV5-6 and TRBJ2-1; D perhaps matches TRBD2 (6 bases). The CDR3 spans 12 residues. In germline, CDR1 is SGHDT, CDR2 YYEEEE. With 0 bases removed from V and 16 bases from J, the gap between germline ends came to 14 bases.

This clone came up once. The rearrangement links TRBV13 to TRBJ2-7; D unresolved. V was trimmed by 5 bases and J by 1 base, leaving 12 bases between them. The CDR3 loop spans 14 amino acids. Per the germline V gene, CDR1 is PRHDT and CDR2 is FYEKMQ (reference sequence). CDR3 coding DNA: TGTGCCAGCAGCCTCCCTGGGATGTCCTACGAGCAGTACTTC. This encodes CASSLPGMSYEQYF.

The gene calls are TRBV19 and TRBJ2-1, with 7 bases fitting TRBD1. Unmatched junction bases numbered 7, after V lost 8 bases and J lost 0 bases. Germline CDR1 LNHDA, CDR2 SQIVND (reference sequence). The CDR3 has 15 residues. DNA for the CDR3: TGTGCCAGTGGGACAGACCAGAGCTCCTACAATGAGCAGTTCTTC. Protein product: CASGTDQSSYNEQFF.

The CDR3 here is CASSPGPAQGSNQPQHF. The CDR3 DNA is TGTGCCAGTTCCCCTGGGCCCGCCCAGGGTAGCAATCAGCCCCAGCATTTT. This chain joins TRBV19 and TRBJ1-5; perhaps TRBD1 as D (5 bases). Germline V gene data show CDR1 as LNHDA and CDR2 as SQIVND (reference sequence). This CDR3 is 17 amino acids long. Trimming pared 8 bases from V and 0 bases from J, leaving 20 bases between.

The CDR3, as DNA: TGTGCCAGCGGACTAGCGGGATTCTACAATGAGCAGTTCTTC. It is translated as CASGLAGFYNEQFF. The V gene is TRBV27, the J gene TRBJ2-1, with 12 positions matching TRBD2. The CDR3 has 14 residues. CDR1 and CDR2 (germline): MNHEY, SMNVEV (reference sequence). J was trimmed by 3 bases and V by 8 bases; bases with no gene match: 2.

The chain uses TRBV28 and TRBJ1-1; TRBD1 agrees at 8 bases. Germline CDR1 MDHEN, CDR2 SYDVKM. The CDR3 has 12 residues. The ends lost 7 bases at V and 9 bases at J; junction bases unmatched: 7. The CDR3 here is CASIFSGGKAFF. The CDR3 bases are TGTGCCAGCATCTTCTCAGGGGGCAAAGCTTTCTTT.

This chain connects TRBV7-7 to TRBJ2-2, with D unresolved. Germline CDR1 reads SSHAT; CDR2 reads FNYEAQ (reference sequence). V lost 4 bases and J lost 3, with 6 bases in between. The CDR3 extends over 13 amino acids. The CDR3 protein is CASSYIYTGELFF. As DNA, the CDR3 is TGTGCCAGCAGCTACATCTACACCGGGGAGCTGTTTTTT.

This chain connects TRBV30 to TRBJ1-2; 7 nucleotides agree with TRBD1. The CDR3 is 16 residues long. V dropped 4 bases and J dropped 7; count of bases not matched to a gene: 18. The germline CDR1 and CDR2 sequences are GTSNPN and SVGIG (reference sequence). The CDR3 coding sequence is TGTGCCTGGACTTTTCCTCCCCAGGGGGAAGGGATTGGCTACACCTTC. This gives the protein CAWTFPPQGEGIGYTF.

This chain joins TRBV27 and TRBJ2-7, with 8 bases that match TRBD1. The junction had 8 bases not matched to a gene; V was cut back by 4 bases and J by 3 bases. This CDR3 is 15 amino acids long. Germline V gene lookup returns CDR1 MNHEY and CDR2 SMNVEV (reference sequence). The CDR3 DNA follows: TGTGCCAGCAGTTCACGGGACAGGCCCTTCTACGAGCAGTACTTC. It yields the protein CASSSRDRPFYEQYF.

The chain uses TRBV27 and TRBJ2-2, with D possibly TRBD1 on 5 matching bases. Germline CDR1 is MNHEY and CDR2 is SMNVEV (reference sequence). V dropped 2 bases and J dropped 9 bases, with 7 bases sitting between them. There are 12 residues in the CDR3. The CDR3 sequence: CASSLTGRELFF. As DNA, the CDR3 is TGTGCCAGCAGTTTAACAGGCCGGGAGCTGTTTTTT.

The gene calls are TRBV6-1 and TRBJ1-4, with D perhaps matching TRBD1 (5 bases). This CDR3 contains 15 residues. CDR1 is MNHNS, CDR2 SASEGT, per germline. V was trimmed by 4 bases and J by 7 bases, leaving 16 bases between them. CDR3 protein: CASSGRWGRSEKLFF. Written as DNA, the CDR3 is TGTGCCAGCAGTGGTCGTTGGGGGAGGAGTGAAAAACTGTTTTTT.

The V call is TRBV7-9, the J call TRBJ2-7, with 7 bases that match TRBD1. There are 16 residues in the CDR3. Germline V gene data show CDR1 as SEHNR and CDR2 as FQNEAQ (reference sequence). Losses at the gene ends were 8 bases for V and 5 bases for J; bases not matched to a gene: 18. The CDR3 DNA is TGTGCCAGCGATACGATAGTGGGGACAGAACAAGACGAGCAGTACTTC. It is translated as CASDTIVGTEQDEQYF.

The gene calls are TRBV2 and TRBJ2-7; 9 bases match TRBD2. The ends lost 6 bases at V and 4 bases at J; junction bases unmatched: 10. The CDR3 length is 15 residues. The germline V gene has CDR1 SNHLY and CDR2 FYNNEI. DNA of the CDR3: TGTGCCAGCAGATTATCGCTAGCGGGAAGTTACGAGCAGTACTTC. Its protein product is CASRLSLAGSYEQYF.

The J gene is TRBJ2-7, the V gene TRBV28, with D perhaps matching TRBD2 (6 bases). The CDR3 loop spans 16 amino acids. Germline CDR1 and CDR2: MDHEN and SYDVKM. The germline V and J ends were trimmed by 3 bases and 0 bases, with 15 bases remaining between them. CDR3 sequence reads: CASSFGGTLNSYEQYF. The DNA of the CDR3 is TGTGCCAGCAGTTTTGGGGGGACCTTGAACTCCTACGAGCAGTACTTC.

This clone was detected a few times. The chain couples TRBV29-1 to TRBJ2-7, with a weak D call TRBD2 (6 bases). There are 15 residues in the CDR3. V lost 6 bases, J lost 4 bases, and 22 bases lay in between. The V gene's germline CDR1 is SQVTM and CDR2 ANQGSEA. The CDR3: CSVAGGTTPSYEQYF. CDR3 coding DNA: TGCAGCGTGGCGGGCGGGACGACCCCATCATACGAGCAGTACTTC.

This rearrangement joins TRBV19 to TRBJ1-1, with D possibly matching TRBD1 (5 bases). There are 18 residues in the CDR3. Looked up from germline, CDR1 is LNHDA and CDR2 is SQIVND (reference sequence). The V end lost 9 bases, the J end lost 1 base, and 27 bases lay between the germline ends. CDR3 loop: CASTPRGRAVGANTEAFF. The CDR3 bases are TGTGCCAGCACCCCCCGCGGCAGGGCGGTTGGAGCGAACACTGAAGCTTTCTTT.

The chain couples TRBV25-1 to TRBJ2-7; 7 bases match TRBD1. The CDR3 sequence is 15 residues long. Germline CDR1 MGHDK, CDR2 SYGVNS. J gave up 3 bases and V 8 bases, and 13 bases lay outside the gene matches. CDR3 region: CASGDTGERDYEQYF. The DNA for the CDR3 is TGTGCCAGCGGGGATACAGGGGAAAGAGACTACGAGCAGTACTTC.